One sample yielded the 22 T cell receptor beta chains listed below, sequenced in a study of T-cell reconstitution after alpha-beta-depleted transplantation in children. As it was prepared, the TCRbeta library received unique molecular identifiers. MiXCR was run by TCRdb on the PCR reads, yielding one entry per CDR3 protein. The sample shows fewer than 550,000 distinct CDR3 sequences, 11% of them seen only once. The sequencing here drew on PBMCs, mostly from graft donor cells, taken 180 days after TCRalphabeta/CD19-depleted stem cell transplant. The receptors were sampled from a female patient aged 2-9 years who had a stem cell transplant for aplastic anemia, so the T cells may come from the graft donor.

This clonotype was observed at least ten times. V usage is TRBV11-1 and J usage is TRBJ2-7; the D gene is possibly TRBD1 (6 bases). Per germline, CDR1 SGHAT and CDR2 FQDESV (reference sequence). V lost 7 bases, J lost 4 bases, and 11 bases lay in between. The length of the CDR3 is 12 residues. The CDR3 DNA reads TGTGCCAGCACCTCGAGGGGGTACGAGCAGTACTTC. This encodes CASTSRGYEQYF.

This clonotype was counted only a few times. DNA for the CDR3: TGTGCCAGCAGCACAGGGGGGATCTCCTACGAGCAGTACTTC. It specifies CASSTGGISYEQYF. This rearrangement joins TRBV7-2 to TRBJ2-7, with TRBD1 matching 8 bases. This CDR3 is built from 14 residues. CDR1 and CDR2 from the germline V gene are SGHTA and FQGNSA. The ends lost 5 bases at V and 0 bases at J; junction bases unmatched: 3.

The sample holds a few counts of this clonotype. The CDR3 sequence is CSASPPDRRATRTQYF. For the CDR3, the DNA is TGCAGTGCTTCCCCCCCCGACAGGCGGGCCACTCGGACCCAGTACTTC. The genes are TRBV20-1 and TRBJ2-5; possible D gene TRBD1, 6 bases. Germline loops: CDR1 DFQATT, CDR2 SNEGSKA (reference sequence). The CDR3 has 16 amino acids. V gave up 5 bases and J gave up 7 bases, with 26 bases separating them.

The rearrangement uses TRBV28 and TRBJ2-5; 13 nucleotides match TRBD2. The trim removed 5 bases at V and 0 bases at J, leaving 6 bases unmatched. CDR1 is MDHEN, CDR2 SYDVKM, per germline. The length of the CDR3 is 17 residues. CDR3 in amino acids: CASSPSGLAGDQETQYF. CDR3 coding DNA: TGTGCCAGCAGTCCCTCTGGACTAGCGGGAGACCAAGAGACCCAGTACTTC.

The CDR3 DNA follows: TGCGCCAGCAGCTCCAAGCCCTTAGCGGGAGCGGGCACCGGGGAGCTGTTTTTT. Its protein is CASSSKPLAGAGTGELFF. The chain joins TRBV5-1 to TRBJ2-2; 9 positions agree with TRBD2. Germline values: CDR1 SGHRS, CDR2 YFSETQ. The V gene end was trimmed by 3 bases and the J gene end by 4 bases; junction bases not matched to a gene: 13. The CDR3 consists of 18 residues.

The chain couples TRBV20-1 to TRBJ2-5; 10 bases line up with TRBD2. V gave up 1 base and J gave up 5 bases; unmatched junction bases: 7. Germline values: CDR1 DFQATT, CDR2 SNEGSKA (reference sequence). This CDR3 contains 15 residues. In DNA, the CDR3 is TGCAGTGCTAGAGCGAGCGCTAGCGGGAGTGAGACCCAGTACTTC. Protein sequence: CSARASASGSETQYF.

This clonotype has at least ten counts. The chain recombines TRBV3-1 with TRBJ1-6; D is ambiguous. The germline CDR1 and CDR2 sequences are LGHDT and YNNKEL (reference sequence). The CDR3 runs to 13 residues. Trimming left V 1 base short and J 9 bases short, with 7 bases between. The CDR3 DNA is TGTGCCAGCAGCCAAGGGGGTGGTTCACCCCTCCACTTT. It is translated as CASSQGGGSPLHF. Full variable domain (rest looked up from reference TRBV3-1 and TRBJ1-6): DTAVSQTPKYLVTQMGNDKSIKCEQNLGHDTMYWYKQDSKKFLKIMFSYNNKELIINETVPNRFSPKSPDKAHLNLHINSLELGDSAVYFCASSQGGGSPLHFGNGTRLTVT.

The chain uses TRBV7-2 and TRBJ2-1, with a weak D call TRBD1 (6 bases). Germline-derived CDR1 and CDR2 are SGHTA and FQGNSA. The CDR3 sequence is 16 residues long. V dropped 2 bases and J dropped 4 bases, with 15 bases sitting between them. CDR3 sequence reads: CASSLLWTDLYNEQFF. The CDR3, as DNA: TGTGCCAGCAGCTTATTATGGACAGACTTGTACAATGAGCAGTTCTTC.

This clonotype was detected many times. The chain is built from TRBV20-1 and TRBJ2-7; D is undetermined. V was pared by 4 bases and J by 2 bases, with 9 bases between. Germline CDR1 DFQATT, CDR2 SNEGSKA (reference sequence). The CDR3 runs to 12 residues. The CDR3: CSANEDTYEQYF. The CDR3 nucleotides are TGCAGTGCTAACGAGGATACCTACGAGCAGTACTTC.

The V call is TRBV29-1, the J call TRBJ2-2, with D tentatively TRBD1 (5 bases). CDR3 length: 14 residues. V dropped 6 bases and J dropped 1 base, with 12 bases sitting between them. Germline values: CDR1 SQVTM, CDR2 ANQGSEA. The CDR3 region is CSVQRQGNTGELFF. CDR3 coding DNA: TGCAGCGTCCAAAGGCAGGGGAACACCGGGGAGCTGTTTTTT.

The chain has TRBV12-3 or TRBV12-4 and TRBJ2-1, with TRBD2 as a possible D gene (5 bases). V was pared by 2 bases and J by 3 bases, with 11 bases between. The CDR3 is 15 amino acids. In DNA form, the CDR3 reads TGTGCCAGCAGTTTATTTCGGGGAAGCTACAATGAGCAGTTCTTC. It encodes CASSLFRGSYNEQFF.

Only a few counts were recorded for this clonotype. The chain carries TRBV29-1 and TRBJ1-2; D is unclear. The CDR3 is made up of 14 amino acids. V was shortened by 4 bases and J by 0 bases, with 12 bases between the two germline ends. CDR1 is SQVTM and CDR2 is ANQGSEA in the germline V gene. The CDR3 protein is CSVGVEAANYGYTF. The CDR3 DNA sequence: TGCAGCGTTGGGGTCGAGGCAGCTAACTATGGCTACACCTTC. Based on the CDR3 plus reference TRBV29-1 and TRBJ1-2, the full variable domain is SAVISQKPSRDICQRGTSLTIQCQVDSQVTMMFWYRQQPGQSLTLIATANQGSEATYESGFVIDKFPISRPNLTFSTLTVSNMSPEDSSIYLCSVGVEAANYGYTFGSGTRLTVV.

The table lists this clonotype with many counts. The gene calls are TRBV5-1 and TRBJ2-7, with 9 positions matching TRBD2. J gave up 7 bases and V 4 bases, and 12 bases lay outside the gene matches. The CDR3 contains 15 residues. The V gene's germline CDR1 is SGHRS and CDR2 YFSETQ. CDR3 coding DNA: TGCGCCAGCAGCCTTGCGACTAGCGGTTTGGGAGAGCAGTACTTC. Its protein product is CASSLATSGLGEQYF.

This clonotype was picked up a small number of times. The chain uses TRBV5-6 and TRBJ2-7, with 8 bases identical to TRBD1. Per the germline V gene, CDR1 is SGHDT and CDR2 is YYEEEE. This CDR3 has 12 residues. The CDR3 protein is CASSLAGRGPIV. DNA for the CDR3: TGTGCCAGCAGCTTGGCAGGCAGGGGGCCCATTGTC.

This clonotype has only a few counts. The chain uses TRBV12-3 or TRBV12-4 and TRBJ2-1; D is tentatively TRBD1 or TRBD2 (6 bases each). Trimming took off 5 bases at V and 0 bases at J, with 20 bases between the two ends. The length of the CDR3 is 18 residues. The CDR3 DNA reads TGTGCCAGCAGTCTCACCTCCGGGGGCTTAAGCTCCTACAATGAGCAGTTCTTC. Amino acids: CASSLTSGGLSSYNEQFF.

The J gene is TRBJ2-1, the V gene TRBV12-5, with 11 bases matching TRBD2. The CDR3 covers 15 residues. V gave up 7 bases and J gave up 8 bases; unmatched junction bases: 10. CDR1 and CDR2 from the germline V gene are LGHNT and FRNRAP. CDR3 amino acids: CASAPPTSGSYEQFF. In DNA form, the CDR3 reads TGTGCTAGTGCACCTCCAACTAGCGGGAGTTATGAGCAGTTCTTC. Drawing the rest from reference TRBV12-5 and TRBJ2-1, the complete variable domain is DARVTQTPRHKVTEMGQEVTMRCQPILGHNTVFWYRQTMMQGLELLAYFRNRAPLDDSGMPKDRFSAEMPDATLATLKIQPSEPRDSAVYFCASAPPTSGSYEQFFGPGTRLTVL.

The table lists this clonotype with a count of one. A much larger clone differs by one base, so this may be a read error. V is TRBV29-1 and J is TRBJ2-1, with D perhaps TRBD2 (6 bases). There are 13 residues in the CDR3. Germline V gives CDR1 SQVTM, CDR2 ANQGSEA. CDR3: CIGVGRSSNEQFF. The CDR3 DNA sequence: TGCATCGGTGTCGGGAGATCCTCCAATGAGCAGTTCTTC.

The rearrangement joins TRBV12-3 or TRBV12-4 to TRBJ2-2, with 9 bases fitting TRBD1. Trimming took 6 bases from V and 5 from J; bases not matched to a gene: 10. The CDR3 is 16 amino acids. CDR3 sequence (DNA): TGTGCCAGCAGCCCACACAGGGGGCGGGAGACCGGGGAGCTGTTTTTT. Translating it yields CASSPHRGRETGELFF.

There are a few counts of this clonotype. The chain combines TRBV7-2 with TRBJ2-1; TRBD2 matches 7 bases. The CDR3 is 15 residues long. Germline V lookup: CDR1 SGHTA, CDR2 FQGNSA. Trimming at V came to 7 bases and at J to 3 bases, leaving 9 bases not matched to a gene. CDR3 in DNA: TGTGCCAGCACCCCTAACAGCGGGAACTACAATGAGCAGTTCTTC. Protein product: CASTPNSGNYNEQFF.

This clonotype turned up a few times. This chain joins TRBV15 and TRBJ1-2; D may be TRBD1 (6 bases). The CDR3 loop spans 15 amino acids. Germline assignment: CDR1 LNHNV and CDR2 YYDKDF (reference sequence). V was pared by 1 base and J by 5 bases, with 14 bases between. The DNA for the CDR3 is TGTGCCACCAGCAGAGGCAGGGGCGGACTTTATGGCTACACCTTC. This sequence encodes CATSRGRGGLYGYTF.

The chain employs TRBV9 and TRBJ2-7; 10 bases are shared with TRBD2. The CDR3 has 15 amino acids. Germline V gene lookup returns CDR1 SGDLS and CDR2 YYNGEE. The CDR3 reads CASGVTSGTPYEQYV. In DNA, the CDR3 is TGTGCCAGCGGCGTTACTAGCGGGACCCCCTACGAGCAGTACGTC.

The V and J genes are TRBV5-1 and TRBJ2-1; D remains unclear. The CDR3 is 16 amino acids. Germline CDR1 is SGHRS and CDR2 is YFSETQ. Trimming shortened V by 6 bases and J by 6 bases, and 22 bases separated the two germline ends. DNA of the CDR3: TGCGCCAGCACCCCTCGAGGAACAGTCCCATTCAATGAGCAGTTCTTC. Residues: CASTPRGTVPFNEQFF.